This T cell receptor (beta chain) was sequenced in a study of blood T cell repertoires in COVID-19. The data were produced by immunoSEQ multiplex PCR, yet TCRdb's version contains in-frame clones alone and is incomplete. The table includes fewer than 250,000 clones, around 82% detected once. CDR1 ENHRY and CDR2 SYGVKD come from the germline V gene. V shed 8 bases, J shed 6 bases, and the junction held 6 bases outside the gene matches. The CDR3 has 13 amino acids. This chain connects TRBV10-3 to TRBJ2-3, with 9 bases fitting TRBD2. The TCR comes from a woman in her forties or fifties who had been exposed to COVID-19. Specimen: PBMCs or T cells enriched from blood (not recorded which). CDR3 DNA sequence: TGTGCCATCTATGCGGGGGGGCCTGATACGCAGTATTTT. Translating it yields CAIYAGGPDTQYF.